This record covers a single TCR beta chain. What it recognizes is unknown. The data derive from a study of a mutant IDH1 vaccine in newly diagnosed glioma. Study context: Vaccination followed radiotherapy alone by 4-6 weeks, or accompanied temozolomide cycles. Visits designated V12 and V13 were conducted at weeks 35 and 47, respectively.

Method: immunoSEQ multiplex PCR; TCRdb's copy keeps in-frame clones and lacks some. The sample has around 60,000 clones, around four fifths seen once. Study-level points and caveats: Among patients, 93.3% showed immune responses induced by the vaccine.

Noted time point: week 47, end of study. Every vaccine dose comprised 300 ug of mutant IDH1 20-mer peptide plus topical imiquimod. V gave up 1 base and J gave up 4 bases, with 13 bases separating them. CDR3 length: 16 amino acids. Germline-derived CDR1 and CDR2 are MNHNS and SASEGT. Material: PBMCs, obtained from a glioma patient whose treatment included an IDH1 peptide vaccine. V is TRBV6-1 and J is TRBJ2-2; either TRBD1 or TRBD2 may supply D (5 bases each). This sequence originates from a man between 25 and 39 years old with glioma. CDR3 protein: CASSEGLGDPTGELFF. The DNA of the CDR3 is TGTGCCAGCAGTGAAGGTTTAGGGGACCCCACCGGGGAGCTGTTTTTT.